Listed below are T cell receptor beta chains from one sample, sequenced in a study of cytomegalovirus exposure and HLA in healthy donors. Clones were sequenced by immunoSEQ multiplex PCR, and TCRdb holds only the in-frame ones, with some missing. This sample carries about 91,000 clones, around four fifths of them seen once, and the ten largest clones take 4% to 5.5%. The sequencing input was PBMCs. The receptors here all came from a male donor in good health and CMV-seropositive. Each CDR3 is given without its conserved first and last residue. The D gene is left open where the match is weak. Not all rows give a size; the values are once, few, many and, for expanded clones, a class.

clone_size	v_call	d_call	cdr3_aa
.	TRBV2	TRBD1	ASSNRGSSYEQY
.	TRBV7-8	TRBD1	ASSLGAWTGAGVNQPQH
.	TRBV6-4	TRBD2	ASSEGREAYNEQF
.	TRBV19	TRBD1	ASSRPGTAVTDTQY
.	TRBV2	.	ASLSKGTEAF
.	TRBV4-1	.	ASSQEGSFGEKLF
few	TRBV6-4	.	ASSRQVRGNEKLF
.	TRBV28	.	ASSPTGFYEQY
.	TRBV28	.	ASRRQTNYGYT
.	TRBV18	TRBD1	ASSRTGTQQPQH
.	TRBV11-2	TRBD2	ASSLGTSGRSEQY
once	TRBV30	TRBD1	AWSAGGLNTGELF
.	TRBV21-1	.	ASSKDGNYGYT
.	TRBV2	TRBD1	ASRDRRYYEQY
.	TRBV29-1	TRBD1	SAWTGYYQETQY
few	TRBV5-5	.	ASRPETGVGWTGANVLT
.	TRBV7-8	.	ASSRGDSLWDEQF
.	TRBV18	TRBD1	ASSPIGDRGGSTEAF
.	TRBV28	TRBD2	ASSLRASGKDEQY
.	TRBV2	.	ASSVGLAGELF
.	TRBV29-1	TRBD2	SVETGGIPDTQY
.	TRBV6-5	TRBD1	ASRGQLDTEAF
.	TRBV19	TRBD2	ASGLGDHEQY
.	TRBV6-1	TRBD2	ASSVKSYTSGRPNTGELF
.	TRBV5-1	.	ASSLEGFTEAF
few	TRBV2	TRBD2	ASSPRGISGANVLT
once	TRBV19	TRBD2	ASSTKVLAGNEQY
.	TRBV29-1	.	SVERGGALAKNIQY
.	TRBV5-1	TRBD1	ASSLGDSPWVGYEQY
.	TRBV19	.	ASSIGQGSSYEQY
.	TRBV10-1	TRBD2	ASSEGTSGSDETQY
once	TRBV18	TRBD2	ASSPSGTRGGYEQY
few	TRBV11-2	.	ASSLGTGRVNQPQH
.	TRBV30	.	AWGNRGFYGYT
.	TRBV16	TRBD1	ASSTSLTGLAKNIQY
.	TRBV6-1	TRBD1	ASSGQGYQPQH
once	TRBV28	TRBD1	ASKSGGDQPQH
.	TRBV6-5	.	ASSYTQTYEQY
.	TRBV6-5	.	ASSLGVYSSYEQY
.	TRBV11-2	.	ASSSGGSNTAF
.	TRBV5-1	TRBD2	ASSLARGYSYEQY
.	TRBV19	TRBD1	ASSRGQGIFYGYT
.	TRBV30	TRBD2	AWSIAGVGDTQY
.	TRBV12-5	.	ASGLVTGPSSYEQY
.	TRBV5-5	.	ASSLAANYGYT
few	TRBV4-1	.	ASSQDRDTTYEQY
once	TRBV7-9	TRBD1	ASSANRGMAYGTEAF
.	TRBV5-4	.	ASSLTTRKETQY
once	TRBV5-4	TRBD1	ASSVPGQQFSYEQY
.	TRBV2	.	ASSEAPRLNTEAF
.	TRBV9	TRBD2	ASSVERGGRADTQY
.	TRBV7-2	.	ASIESSGTTLSYGYT
.	TRBV4-1	TRBD1	ASSQDRGRTTTNEKLF
once	TRBV30	.	AWGGRNQPQH
.	TRBV7-9	.	ASREMRGATEAF
.	TRBV2	.	ASSENGGTNYEQY
.	TRBV7-9	.	ASSSDSGAGYT
.	TRBV25-1	TRBD1	ASNPGQGTDTQY